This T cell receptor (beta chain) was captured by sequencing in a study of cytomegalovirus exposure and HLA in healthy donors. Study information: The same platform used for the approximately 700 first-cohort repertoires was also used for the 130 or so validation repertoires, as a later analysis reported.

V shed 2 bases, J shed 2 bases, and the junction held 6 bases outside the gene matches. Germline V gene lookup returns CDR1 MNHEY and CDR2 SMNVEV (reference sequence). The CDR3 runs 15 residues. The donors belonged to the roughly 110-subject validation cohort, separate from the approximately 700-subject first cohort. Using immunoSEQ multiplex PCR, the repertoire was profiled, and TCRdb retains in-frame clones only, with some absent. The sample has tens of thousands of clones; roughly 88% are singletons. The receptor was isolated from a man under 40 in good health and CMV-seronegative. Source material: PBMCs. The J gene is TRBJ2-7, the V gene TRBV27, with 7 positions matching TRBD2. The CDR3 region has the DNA TGTGCCAGCAGTTTAGAACTAGCGCCTACCTACGAGCAGTACTTC. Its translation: CASSLELAPTYEQYF.